This T cell receptor beta chain is drawn from a study of tumor-infiltrating lymphocytes in localized non-small cell lung cancer. Study results and limitations: Tumors had more T cell infiltration than uninvolved lung, per TCRbeta sequencing and CD3 counts. IM1 and IM2 tumors showed no difference in T-cell fraction. Different pieces of the same tissue went to different assays, confounding technical variation with intratumor heterogeneity. Only some patients had TCR sequencing, depending on available tissue.

On this clone: Its target is not known.

Trimming pared 7 bases from V and 4 bases from J, leaving 8 bases between. Looked up from germline, CDR1 is MNHNS and CDR2 is SASEGT. This CDR3 region has 11 residues. The table came from immunoSEQ multiplex PCR; TCRdb's copy has only in-frame clones and leaves some out. The sample carries approximately 1,400 clones, 85% recorded once. The rearrangement joins TRBV6-1 to TRBJ2-7; no definite D call. The sample was lung tumor tissue. The receptor's source is a human donor with non-small cell lung cancer. As DNA, the CDR3 is TGTGCCAGCAAAACGCAATACGAGCAGTACTTC. Translating gives CASKTQYEQYF.